The 17 T cell receptor beta chains below come from one sample, sequenced in a study of T cells after yellow fever vaccination (dated by TCRdb to about 2019). Libraries were prepared through 5' RACE. The sequencer listed for this sample is Illumina NovaSeq 6000. The public reads were quality trimmed at Q25 with fastp and then assembled into clones with MiXCR by TCRdb, keeping productive beta chains. Under each unique CDR3 protein, matching rows form one entry showing the most common genes and DNA. Here the sample has hundreds of thousands of distinct CDR3 sequences; around 8.6% occur a single time. Jointly, the top ten make up 3% to 3.5% of the sample. The sample's treatment or condition label, decoded: live attenuated yellow fever vaccine strain. The sample in question was CD4+ T cells sorted from PBMCs, obtained 5 days after the yellow fever booster vaccination. These receptors came from a young man who received the YFV17D yellow fever vaccine.

This clonotype appeared a few times. The V and J genes are TRBV4-2 and TRBJ2-6; D is perhaps TRBD1 or TRBD2 (5 bases each). Germline CDR1 and CDR2: LGHNA and YNFKEQ. This CDR3 region has 17 residues. The V and J ends lost 4 bases and 4 bases respectively, with 17 bases between them. The CDR3 sequence: CASSLTWGSSGANVLTF. In nucleotides, the CDR3 is TGTGCCAGCAGCCTGACTTGGGGGTCTTCAGGGGCCAACGTCCTGACTTTC.

This clonotype was counted only a few times. The chain has TRBV12-3 or TRBV12-4 and TRBJ2-7, with D perhaps being TRBD1 or TRBD2 (5 bases each). V lost 4 bases and J lost 0, with 10 bases in between. The CDR3 is 14 amino acids. CDR3 DNA sequence: TGTGCCAGCAGTTGGGGGAGTAGCTCCTACGAGCAGTACGTC. Its translation: CASSWGSSSYEQYV.

The chain employs TRBV5-1 and TRBJ2-1; D uncertain. From germline, CDR1 is SGHRS and CDR2 YFSETQ. V was pared by 8 bases and J by 0 bases, with 15 bases between. The CDR3 loop spans 15 amino acids. CDR3 protein: CASPFCSRSYNEQFF. Written as DNA, the CDR3 is TGCGCCAGTCCTTTCTGCTCGCGCTCCTACAATGAGCAGTTCTTC.

This chain links TRBV6-5 with TRBJ2-7; 8 positions agree with TRBD1. Unmatched junction bases numbered 9, after V lost 6 bases and J lost 2 bases. Germline V gene sequence: CDR1 MNHEY, CDR2 SVGAGI. The CDR3 runs 15 residues. CDR3 nucleotide sequence: TGTGCCAGCAGCCGGTTACAGGGGGGACCCTACGAGCAGTACGTC. It yields the protein CASSRLQGGPYEQYV.

This clonotype was counted a few times. The chain uses TRBV4-1 and TRBJ1-2; TRBD1 matches at 8 bases. V was clipped by 3 bases and J by 6 bases; unmatched bases: 9. This CDR3 has 15 amino acids. The V gene's germline CDR1 is MGHRA and CDR2 YSYEKL. CDR3 in amino acids: CASSHGPRGRDGYTF. Here the CDR3 DNA reads TGCGCCAGCAGCCACGGCCCCAGGGGGCGGGATGGCTACACCTTC.

This clonotype was detected only a few times. V is TRBV5-6 and J is TRBJ1-1, with 9 nucleotides matching TRBD1. V lost 3 bases to trimming and J lost 0 bases; unmatched junction nucleotides: 9. CDR1 and CDR2 from the germline V gene are SGHDT and YYEEEE. There are 17 residues in the CDR3. DNA of the CDR3: TGTGCCAGCAGCTCGGCCGGACAGGGGAGGATGAACACTGAAGCTTTCTTT. Its protein is CASSSAGQGRMNTEAFF.

A few counts support this clonotype. The V and J genes are TRBV5-5 and TRBJ2-2; the match to TRBD2 covers 9 bases. V shed 6 bases and J 6 bases; nucleotides not matched to a gene: 9. The CDR3 extends over 15 amino acids. Germline V gene data show CDR1 as SGHKS and CDR2 as YYEKEE (reference sequence). The CDR3 reads CASTTSGGLSGELFF. CDR3 in DNA: TGTGCCAGCACCACGAGCGGGGGGCTTTCCGGGGAGCTGTTTTTT.

To note about this clonotype: At one of its ends the junction is not consistent with the germline gene, which may arise from a read error. The rearrangement joins TRBV7-9 to TRBJ1-1; tentatively, D is TRBD1 (5 bases). CDR1 and CDR2 from the germline V gene are SEHNR and FQNEAQ (reference sequence). CDR3 length: 11 amino acids. The DNA of the CDR3 is TGTGCCAGCAGCCAGGGACCTAAGAAAACATTT. As protein: CASSQGPKKTF.

The J gene is TRBJ2-3, the V gene TRBV9, with 10 positions matching TRBD1. CDR3 length: 18 residues. Germline V gene lookup returns CDR1 SGDLS and CDR2 YYNGEE. The V and J ends lost 2 bases and 2 bases, in that order; junction bases with no gene match: 11. CDR3 coding DNA: TGTGCCAGCAGCGTCGCCCTCAGGACAGGGGGGAACACAGATACGCAGTATTTT. Its protein is CASSVALRTGGNTDTQYF.

This clonotype was picked up many times. The V call is TRBV18, the J call TRBJ2-5, with no clear D. With 8 bases removed from V and 0 bases from J, the gap between germline ends came to 4 bases. Germline-derived CDR1 and CDR2 are KGHSH and LQKENI. The CDR3 consists of 11 residues. CDR3 sequence: CASSYQETQYF. In DNA form, the CDR3 reads TGTGCCAGCAGCTACCAAGAGACCCAGTACTTC.

This clonotype was detected only a few times. The rearrangement uses TRBV12-3 or TRBV12-4 and TRBJ1-6; a weak D match, TRBD1 (5 bases). The V gene lost 3 bases and the J gene lost 6 bases, with 12 bases spanning the gap. This CDR3 has 15 amino acids. CDR3: CASSFQGGLNSPLHF. DNA of the CDR3: TGTGCCAGCAGTTTCCAGGGAGGGCTTAATTCACCCCTCCACTTT.

This clonotype was found a few times. J is TRBJ2-6 and V is TRBV10-1; 7 bases align to TRBD1. J gave up 0 bases and V 5 bases, and 4 bases lay outside the gene matches. The CDR3 covers 16 residues. The germline CDR1 and CDR2 sequences are WNHNN and SYGVQD (reference sequence). CDR3 sequence reads: CASSQGQPSGANVLTF. The CDR3 DNA reads as TGCGCCAGCAGTCAGGGACAGCCCTCTGGGGCCAACGTCCTGACTTTC.

The rearrangement joins TRBV7-2 to TRBJ1-1; weak D call: TRBD1 (6 bases). V was shortened by 8 bases and J by 0 bases, with 19 bases between the two germline ends. There are 16 residues in the CDR3. CDR1 is SGHTA and CDR2 is FQGNSA in the germline V gene. For the CDR3, the DNA is TGTGCCAGCCGACGTCAGGGGATGCAAATGAACACTGAAGCTTTCTTT. This codes for CASRRQGMQMNTEAFF.

This clonotype was observed a handful of times. The chain is built from TRBV3-1 and TRBJ1-1; possible D gene TRBD1, 5 bases. V lost 2 bases and J 0 bases, leaving 7 bases between the germline ends. This CDR3 is 14 amino acids long. Germline CDR1 and CDR2: LGHDT and YNNKEL (reference sequence). CDR3 DNA: TGTGCCAGCAGCCAATGGGGGATGAACACTGAAGCTTTCTTT. Translated: CASSQWGMNTEAFF.

The chain carries TRBV5-1 and TRBJ1-5, with 9 bases lining up with TRBD1. Trimming removed 2 bases from V and 10 bases from J; junction bases left unmatched: 4. CDR1 and CDR2 from the germline V gene are SGHRS and YFSETQ. CDR3 length: 13 amino acids. CDR3 sequence (DNA): TGCGCCAGCAGCTTCGGACAGGGGAAACCCCAGCATTTT. This translates into CASSFGQGKPQHF.

In this sample, this clonotype turned up a few times. The chain joins TRBV6-5 to TRBJ2-7; 11 nucleotides align to TRBD2. Germline CDR1 reads MNHEY; CDR2 reads SVGAGI. The CDR3 has 15 residues. The V segment lost 5 bases and the J segment 2 bases; nucleotides outside the gene matches: 5. CDR3 DNA sequence: TGTGCCAGCAGTCGACTAGCGGGGAATGCCTACGAGCAGTACGTC. It specifies CASSRLAGNAYEQYV.

This clonotype showed up just a few times. The chain combines TRBV24-1 with TRBJ2-3; D possibly corresponds to TRBD2 (5 bases). Trimming pared 5 bases from V and 6 bases from J, leaving 11 bases between. The germline V gene encodes CDR1 KGHDR and CDR2 SFDVKD. The CDR3 is 13 residues long. CDR3: CATSVSERDTQYF. The CDR3 DNA reads as TGTGCCACCAGTGTGTCGGAGCGGGATACGCAGTATTTT.